This T cell receptor beta chain emerged from a study of T cell clones after liver transplantation. Overall study: Third-party-reactive TCRbeta sequences from pre-transplant mixed lymphocyte reactions served as antigen-independent comparators. Until 12-24 months post-transplant, subjects got standard immunosuppression and no induction. Draws occurred before transplant, before withdrawal, and after complete or failed withdrawal.

Unstimulated PBMCs were sorted into CD3+CD4+ and CD3+CD8+ populations. The protocol was immunoSEQ multiplex PCR, while the TCRdb copy is restricted to in-frame clones and leaves out a portion. Among about 72,000 clones listed, roughly 90% were seen once. Germline CDR1 reads SGHRS; CDR2 reads YFSETQ. The CDR3 is 16 residues long. Trimming left V 0 bases short and J 7 bases short, with 16 bases between. The specimen was CD4+ T cells from blood, collected before liver transplant. V usage is TRBV5-1 and J usage is TRBJ1-4; TRBD1 might be the D (5 bases). The source is a human donor who received a liver transplant. CDR3 amino acids: CASSLAVGVLREKLFF. Here the CDR3 DNA reads TGCGCCAGCAGCTTGGCTGTGGGGGTTCTTCGTGAAAAACTGTTTTTT.